This T cell receptor (beta chain) was observed in a study of blood T cell repertoires in COVID-19 (dated by TCRdb to the early 2020s). For the wider study: The collaborator samples originated in the United States, Italy and Spain and spanned the acute and convalescent phases of COVID-19. The material from the prospective study consisted of cDNA or gDNA derived from T cells, B-cell-depleted T cells, or PBMCs. The dataset comprised deeply sampled blood TCRbeta repertoires from subjects exposed to, actively infected with, or recovered from COVID-19. The repertoires were released in a freely available public database meant as a resource for research on the immune response to SARS-CoV-2. Samples were obtained from the ongoing ImmuneRACE study (first 160 participants) and from some 1,200 subjects provided by 6 global collaborators. Sample metadata almost always included a de-identified subject ID, COVID-19 status, age in years and sex. HLA class I and class II types, where available, came from metadata supplied by the sample provider rather than from assay-based typing. What the authors observed across the whole study: The quantity of clinical and demographic metadata differed by source and by participant and was supplied without curation.

The immunoSEQ Assay, a bias-controlled multiplex PCR, was used to amplify TCRbeta CDR3 regions from genomic DNA. Per the original workflow: Nucleated cell counts per sample were estimated from amplification of reference gene primers within the assay. To quantify the absolute abundance of each unique TCRbeta CDR3 rearrangement, sequence reads were collapsed and filtered. For each sample, productive Simpson clonality was calculated as the square root of Simpson's diversity index over productive rearrangements. TCRdb re-hosts the immuneACCESS table, in-frame sequences only. Its copies lack some clones; in the studies checked, an unresolved V gene accounts for under half of them, and the cause for the rest is not known. V and J calls and clone size are given by that table; D and trimming were obtained from the DNA. Within this sample are about 160,000 clones, with approximately 81% of them counted one time only. The ten largest clones capture 3.3% of the sample.

The CDR3 has 13 amino acids, counting the end cysteine and phenylalanine. Only CDR3 DNA remains: 39 bases, in frame from the first base. The germline V gene gives CDR1 as ENHRY and CDR2 as SYGVKD. Trimming takes 6 bases off V and 3 bases off J; junction bases not matched to a gene: 3. Collaborating institutions collected whole blood in K2EDTA tubes following their own protocols. Collaborator samples were shipped for TCRbeta analysis as frozen whole blood, isolated PBMCs, or DNA extracted from either sample type. Details on this clone: Its antigen specificity is not known. The sample holds no much larger clone one base away, and base qualities are not on file.

The TCR originated in a human donor with acute or convalescent COVID-19. The donor label of this sample is uncertain. The sample was peripheral blood. Recombination joined TRBV10-3 with TRBJ1-1; TRBD1 agrees with 8 junctional bases. Read as DNA, the sequence is TGTGCCATCAGCGGGGACAGGTACACTGAAGCTTTCTTT. Its protein is CAISGDRYTEAFF.